One and the same sample provided the 4 T cell receptor beta chains below, sequenced in a study of T-cell reconstitution after alpha-beta-depleted transplantation in children. As it was prepared, the TCRbeta library received unique molecular identifiers. One entry per CDR3 protein, called by TCRdb with MiXCR from the PCR reads. Here the sample spans around 300,000 distinct CDR3 sequences, roughly 21% being singletons. The sample in question was PBMCs, mostly from graft donor cells, obtained 180 days after TCRalphabeta/CD19-depleted stem cell transplant. The source is a male patient between 10 and 17 years old who had a stem cell transplant for acute lymphoblastic leukemia, so the T cells may come from the graft donor.

CDR3 nucleotides: TGTGCCAGCAGATCCACAGGGGGCGCTTATAATCAGCCCCAGCATTTT. Its protein product is CASRSTGGAYNQPQHF. The V call is TRBV7-9, the J call TRBJ1-5; 9 bases are shared with TRBD1. Germline CDR1 is SEHNR and CDR2 is FQNEAQ (reference sequence). The CDR3 totals 16 residues. V dropped 6 bases and J dropped 4; count of bases not matched to a gene: 10.

This clonotype came up a few times. The V gene is TRBV29-1, the J gene TRBJ2-1, with D uncertain. There are 11 residues in the CDR3. Germline loops: CDR1 SQVTM, CDR2 ANQGSEA. Trimming cost V 4 bases and J 5 bases, with 6 bases left between them. In DNA form, the CDR3 reads TGCAGCGTTGTTGGGGACAATGAGCAGTTCTTC. As protein: CSVVGDNEQFF.

This clonotype was seen a handful of times. This sequence joins TRBV7-3 and TRBJ2-2, with D hard to call. This CDR3 is 13 amino acids long. Per germline, CDR1 SGHTA and CDR2 FQGTGA. Trimming pared 8 bases from V and 0 bases from J, leaving 7 bases between. The CDR3 nucleotides are TGTGCCAGCTCTTCGGCGAACACCGGGGAGCTGTTTTTT. Protein sequence: CASSSANTGELFF.

This clonotype was counted between two and nine times. The chain is built from TRBV14 and TRBJ2-1, with 7 bases identical to TRBD2. The CDR3 covers 13 residues. J lost 7 bases, V lost 5 bases, and 5 bases had no gene match. Germline values: CDR1 SGHDN, CDR2 FVKESK. The CDR3 protein is CASSGLDSNEQFF. CDR3 nucleotide sequence: TGTGCCAGCAGCGGACTAGATAGTAATGAGCAGTTCTTC.